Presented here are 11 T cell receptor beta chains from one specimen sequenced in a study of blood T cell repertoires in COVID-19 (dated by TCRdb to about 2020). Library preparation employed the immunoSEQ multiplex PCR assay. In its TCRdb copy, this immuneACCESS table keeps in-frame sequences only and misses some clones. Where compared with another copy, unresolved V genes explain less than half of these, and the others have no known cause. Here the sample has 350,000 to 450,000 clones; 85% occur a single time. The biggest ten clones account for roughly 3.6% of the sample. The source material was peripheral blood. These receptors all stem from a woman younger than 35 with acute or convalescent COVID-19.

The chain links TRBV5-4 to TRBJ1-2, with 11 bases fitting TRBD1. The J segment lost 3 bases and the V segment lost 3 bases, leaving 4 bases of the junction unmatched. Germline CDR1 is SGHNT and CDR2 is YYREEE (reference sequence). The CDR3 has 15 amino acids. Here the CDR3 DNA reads TGTGCCAGCAGCTCAAGGACAGGGGGCGACTATGGCTACACCTTC. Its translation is CASSSRTGGDYGYTF.

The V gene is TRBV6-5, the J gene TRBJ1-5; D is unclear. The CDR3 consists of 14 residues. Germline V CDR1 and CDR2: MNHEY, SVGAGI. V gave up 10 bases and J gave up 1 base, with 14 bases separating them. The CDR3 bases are TGTGCCACCCTTATGGTTAGAAGCAATCAGCCCCAGCATTTT. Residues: CATLMVRSNQPQHF.

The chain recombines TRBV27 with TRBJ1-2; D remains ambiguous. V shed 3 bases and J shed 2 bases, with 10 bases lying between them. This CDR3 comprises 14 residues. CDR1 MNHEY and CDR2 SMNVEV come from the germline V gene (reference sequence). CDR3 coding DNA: TGTGCCAGCAGTTTGGTAGGGAGCAACTATGGCTACACCTTC. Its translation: CASSLVGSNYGYTF.

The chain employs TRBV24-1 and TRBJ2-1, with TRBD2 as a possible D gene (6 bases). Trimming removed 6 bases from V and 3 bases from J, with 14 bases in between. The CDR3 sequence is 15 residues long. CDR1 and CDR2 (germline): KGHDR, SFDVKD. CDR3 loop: CATSHPMGGYNEQFF. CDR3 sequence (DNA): TGTGCCACCAGTCATCCCATGGGGGGCTACAATGAGCAGTTCTTC.

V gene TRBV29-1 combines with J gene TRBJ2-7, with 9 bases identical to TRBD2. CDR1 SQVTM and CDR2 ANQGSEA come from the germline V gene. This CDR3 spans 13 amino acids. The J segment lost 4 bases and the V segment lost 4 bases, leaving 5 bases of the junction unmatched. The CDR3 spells CSVVAGEGYEQYF. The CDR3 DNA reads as TGCAGCGTTGTAGCGGGAGAGGGGTACGAGCAGTACTTC.

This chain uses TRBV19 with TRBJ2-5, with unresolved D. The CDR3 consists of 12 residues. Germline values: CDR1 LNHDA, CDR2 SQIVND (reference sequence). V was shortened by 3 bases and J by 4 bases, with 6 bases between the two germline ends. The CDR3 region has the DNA TGTGCCAGTAGTATGATCGGAGAGACCCAGTACTTC. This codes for CASSMIGETQYF. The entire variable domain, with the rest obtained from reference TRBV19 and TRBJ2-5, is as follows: DGGITQSPKYLFRKEGQNVTLSCEQNLNHDAMYWYRQDPGQGLRLIYYSQIVNDFQKGDIAEGYSVSREKKESFPLTVTSAQKNPTAFYLCASSMIGETQYFGPGTRLLVL.

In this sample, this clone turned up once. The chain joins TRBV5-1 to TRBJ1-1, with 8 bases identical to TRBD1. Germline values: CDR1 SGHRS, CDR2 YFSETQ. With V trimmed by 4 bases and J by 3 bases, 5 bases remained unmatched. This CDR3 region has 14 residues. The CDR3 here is CASSQDRVDTEAFF. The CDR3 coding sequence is TGCGCCAGCAGCCAGGACAGGGTGGACACTGAAGCTTTCTTT.

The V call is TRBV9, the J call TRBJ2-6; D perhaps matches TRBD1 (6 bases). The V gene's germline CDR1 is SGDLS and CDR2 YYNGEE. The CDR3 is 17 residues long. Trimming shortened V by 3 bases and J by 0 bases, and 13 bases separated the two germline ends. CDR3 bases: TGTGCCAGCAGCGAGGGGACATTTAGCTCTGGGGCCAACGTCCTGACTTTC. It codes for CASSEGTFSSGANVLTF.

CDR3 in DNA: TGTGCCAGCAATCCCAGGGGGGCTAACTATGGCTACACCTTC. As protein: CASNPRGANYGYTF. V usage is TRBV6-5 and J usage is TRBJ1-2; TRBD1 agrees at 7 bases. CDR3 length: 14 residues. The V gene end was trimmed by 7 bases and the J gene end by 0 bases; junction bases not matched to a gene: 5. CDR1 and CDR2 from the germline V gene are MNHEY and SVGAGI.

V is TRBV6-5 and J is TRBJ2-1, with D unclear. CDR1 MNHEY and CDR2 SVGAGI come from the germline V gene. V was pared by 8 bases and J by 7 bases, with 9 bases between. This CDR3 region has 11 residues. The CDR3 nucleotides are TGTGCCAGCGTATCTTTGAATGAGCAGTTCTTC. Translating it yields CASVSLNEQFF.

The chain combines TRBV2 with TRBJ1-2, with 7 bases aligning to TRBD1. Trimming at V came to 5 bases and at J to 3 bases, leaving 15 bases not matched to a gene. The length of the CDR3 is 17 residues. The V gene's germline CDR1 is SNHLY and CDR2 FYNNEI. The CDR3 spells CASSIPKSDRVDYGYTF. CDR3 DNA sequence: TGTGCCAGCAGTATACCCAAGTCCGACAGGGTAGACTATGGCTACACCTTC.